This T cell receptor beta chain was obtained from a study of radiation and T cells in renal cell carcinoma. Study overall: Nephrectomy followed 15 Gy stereotactic body radiation by 4 weeks. Findings and caveats of the study: Baseline intratumoral clonotype presence is unknown without pretreatment biopsies.

As concerns this clone: Its target is not known.

The time point was: blood 2 weeks post-SBRT. Treatment specified: 15 Gy SBRT to primary tumor, nephrectomy 4 weeks later. Blood was sampled at baseline, 2 weeks and 4 weeks after SBRT. The patient's renal cell carcinoma had clear cell pathology. Libraries were prepared by immunoSEQ multiplex PCR; TCRdb keeps only in-frame clonotypes and omits some of them. The sample yields some 72,000 clones, roughly 82% seen once. V lost 0 bases, J lost 4 bases, and 13 bases lay in between. CDR1 and CDR2 (germline): LGHNA, YSLEER. The CDR3 spans 16 residues. This sequence joins TRBV4-3 and TRBJ1-5; no reliable D call. The sequence was obtained from a man in his 60s with renal cell carcinoma. This material consisted of blood, taken from a patient whose treatment included radiotherapy and nephrectomy. The chain's CDR3 is CASSQDLADGNQPQHF. The CDR3, as DNA: TGCGCCAGCAGCCAAGATTTAGCGGATGGGAATCAGCCCCAGCATTTT.